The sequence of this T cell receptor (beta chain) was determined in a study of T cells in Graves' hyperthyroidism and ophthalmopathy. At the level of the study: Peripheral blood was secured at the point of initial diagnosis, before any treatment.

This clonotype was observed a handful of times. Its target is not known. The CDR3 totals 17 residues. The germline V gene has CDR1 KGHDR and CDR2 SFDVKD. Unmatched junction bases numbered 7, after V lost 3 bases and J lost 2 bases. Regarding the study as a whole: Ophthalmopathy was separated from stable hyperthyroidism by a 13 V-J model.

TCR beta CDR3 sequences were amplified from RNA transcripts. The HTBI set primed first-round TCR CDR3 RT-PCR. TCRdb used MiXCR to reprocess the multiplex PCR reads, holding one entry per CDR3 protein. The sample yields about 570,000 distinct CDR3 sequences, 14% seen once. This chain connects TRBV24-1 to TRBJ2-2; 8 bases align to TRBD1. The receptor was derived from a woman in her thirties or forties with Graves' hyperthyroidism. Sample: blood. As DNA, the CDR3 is TGTGCCACCAGTGATCCATCAGGGGGCTTAAACACCGGGGAGCTGTTTTTT. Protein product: CATSDPSGGLNTGELFF.